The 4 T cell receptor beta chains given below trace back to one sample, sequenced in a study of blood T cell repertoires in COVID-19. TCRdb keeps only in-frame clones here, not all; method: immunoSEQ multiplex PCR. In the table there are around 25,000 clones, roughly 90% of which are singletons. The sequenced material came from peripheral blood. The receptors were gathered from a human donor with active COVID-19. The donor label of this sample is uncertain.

The CDR3 reads CASSYGVNTGELFF. The CDR3 DNA is TGCGCCAGCAGCTACGGGGTGAACACCGGGGAGCTGTTTTTT. The chain links TRBV4-1 to TRBJ2-2; the D gene is possibly TRBD2 (5 bases). V lost 5 bases, J lost 1 base, and 8 bases lay in between. Germline V lookup: CDR1 MGHRA, CDR2 YSYEKL. The CDR3 extends over 14 amino acids.

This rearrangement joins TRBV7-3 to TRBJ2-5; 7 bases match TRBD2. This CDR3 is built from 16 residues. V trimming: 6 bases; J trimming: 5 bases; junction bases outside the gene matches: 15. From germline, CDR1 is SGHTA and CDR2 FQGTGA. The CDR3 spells CASSSLGGSGWETQYF. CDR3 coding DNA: TGTGCCAGCAGTTCTCTCGGGGGTAGCGGGTGGGAGACCCAGTACTTC.

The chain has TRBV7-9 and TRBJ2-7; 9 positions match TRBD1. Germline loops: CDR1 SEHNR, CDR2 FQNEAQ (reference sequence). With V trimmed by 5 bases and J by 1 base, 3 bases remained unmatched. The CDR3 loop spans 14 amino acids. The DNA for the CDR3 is TGTGCCAGCAGCGGGGGGACAGGGTCCTACGAGCAGTACTTC. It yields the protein CASSGGTGSYEQYF.

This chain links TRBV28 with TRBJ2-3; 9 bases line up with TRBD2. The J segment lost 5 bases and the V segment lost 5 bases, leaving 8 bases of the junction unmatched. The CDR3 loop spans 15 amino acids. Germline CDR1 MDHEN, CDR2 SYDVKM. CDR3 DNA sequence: TGTGCCAGCAGTCAAGTAGCGGGAGATGTAGATACGCAGTATTTT. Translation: CASSQVAGDVDTQYF. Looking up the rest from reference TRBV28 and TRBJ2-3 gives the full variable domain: DVKVTQSSRYLVKRTGEKVFLECVQDMDHENMFWYRQDPGLGLRLIYFSYDVKMKEKGDIPEGYSVSREKKERFSLILESASTNQTSMYLCASSQVAGDVDTQYFGPGTRLTVL.